This entry lists 13 T cell receptor beta chains sequenced from one sample in a study of Graves' ophthalmopathy and Graves' hyperthyroidism. Amplification from RNA transcripts yielded the TCR beta CDR3 regions. The workflow started with a first-round RT-PCR run with HTBI primers and then moved on to a second-round multiplex PCR. MiXCR, run by TCRdb on the multiplex PCR reads, gives a single entry per CDR3 protein. The sample has about 220,000 distinct CDR3 sequences, 20% to 25% seen once. Sequencing used peripheral blood. These receptors originate from a woman between 45 and 60 years old with Graves' ophthalmopathy.

In this sample, this clonotype turned up many times. The CDR3 coding sequence is TGTGCCAGCAGCCTCGACAGGGGCGCCCCGGGATACGAGCAGTACTTC. Its translation is CASSLDRGAPGYEQYF. The chain links TRBV2 to TRBJ2-7; TRBD1 agrees at 8 bases. V was clipped by 6 bases and J by 4 bases; unmatched bases: 14. From germline, CDR1 is SNHLY and CDR2 FYNNEI. CDR3 length equals 16 residues.

The sample holds many counts of this clonotype. V is TRBV12-3 or TRBV12-4 and J is TRBJ2-7, with TRBD1 matching 7 bases. V was clipped by 8 bases and J by 3 bases; unmatched bases: 7. The CDR3 is 13 residues long. The CDR3 reads CASSGQGDYEQYF. The DNA for the CDR3 is TGTGCCAGCTCGGGGCAGGGGGACTACGAGCAGTACTTC.

This clonotype came up many times. The rearrangement joins TRBV5-1 to TRBJ2-7; 11 positions agree with TRBD2. The length of the CDR3 is 14 residues. The V segment lost 1 base and the J segment 7 bases; nucleotides outside the gene matches: 4. Germline V gene data show CDR1 as SGHRS and CDR2 as YFSETQ. CDR3 DNA sequence: TGCGCCAGCAGCTTGCTACTAGCGGGAGTTGAGCAGTACTTC. Encoded protein: CASSLLLAGVEQYF.

The CDR3 DNA reads TGTGCCAGCAGCACGGGACGGCAGAAGAACACTGAAGCTTTCTTT. Protein sequence: CASSTGRQKNTEAFF. The V gene is TRBV11-2, the J gene TRBJ1-1; D perhaps matches TRBD1 (5 bases). Germline CDR1 is SGHAT and CDR2 is FQNNGV. V was clipped by 5 bases and J by 1 base, with 14 bases between them. The CDR3 runs to 15 residues.

This clonotype was observed many times. The J gene is TRBJ2-3, the V gene TRBV12-3 or TRBV12-4, with D hard to call. The CDR3 has 13 amino acids. Trimming shortened V by 6 bases and J by 3 bases, and 10 bases separated the two germline ends. The CDR3 reads CASSQERTDTQYF. In nucleotides, the CDR3 is TGTGCCAGCAGCCAGGAGCGAACAGATACGCAGTATTTT.

This clonotype appeared many times. A much more abundant neighbour one base away suggests this may be a read error. The chain links TRBV12-3 or TRBV12-4 to TRBJ1-1; D unresolved. The CDR3 has 13 amino acids. The CDR3: CASSLGGSREALF. The CDR3 DNA reads TGTGCCAGCAGTTTGGGAGGGAGCCGTGAAGCTCTCTTT.

This clonotype was observed many times. J is TRBJ2-7 and V is TRBV12-3 or TRBV12-4, with 8 positions matching TRBD1. The CDR3 totals 14 residues. The V segment lost 6 bases and the J segment 4 bases; nucleotides outside the gene matches: 8. The CDR3 sequence: CASSWTGTPYEQYF. The CDR3 DNA is TGTGCCAGCAGCTGGACAGGGACGCCATACGAGCAGTACTTC.

This clonotype was observed many times. The rearrangement joins TRBV5-1 to TRBJ2-5, with D perhaps TRBD1 (6 bases). Germline V CDR1 and CDR2: SGHRS, YFSETQ. CDR3 length: 16 residues. Trimming cost V 0 bases and J 5 bases, with 17 bases left between them. CDR3 bases: TGCGCCAGCAGCTTGGAAGGGCAGGGGATTTGGGAGACCCAGTACTTC. The encoded protein is CASSLEGQGIWETQYF. Full variable domain (missing parts from reference TRBV5-1 and TRBJ2-5): KAGVTQTPRYLIKTRGQQVTLSCSPISGHRSVSWYQQTPGQGLQFLFEYFSETQRNKGNFPGRFSGRQFSNSRSEMNVSTLELGDSALYLCASSLEGQGIWETQYFGPGTRLLVL.

There are many counts of this clonotype. V and J are TRBV20-1 and TRBJ2-7; TRBD2 agrees at 8 bases. This CDR3 region has 13 residues. V trimming: 4 bases; J trimming: 6 bases; junction bases outside the gene matches: 8. Germline values: CDR1 DFQATT, CDR2 SNEGSKA (reference sequence). DNA for the CDR3: TGCAGTGCTAAAATGACTAGCGATGGCGAGCAGTACTTC. This translates into CSAKMTSDGEQYF.

This chain links TRBV11-2 with TRBJ1-5, with a possible D match to TRBD1 (5 bases). In germline, CDR1 is SGHAT, CDR2 FQNNGV. CDR3 size: 16 residues. CDR3 coding DNA: TGTACCGGCAGCTCCCGATCCGATAACAGGAATCAGCCCCAGCATTTT. It encodes CTGSSRSDNRNQPQHF. Complete variable domain (other parts from reference TRBV11-2 and TRBJ1-5): EAGVAQSPRYKIIEKRQSVAFWCNPISGHATLYWYQQILGQGPKLLIQFQNNGVVDDSQLPKDRFSAERLKGVDSTLKIQPAKLEDSAVYLCTGSSRSDNRNQPQHFGDGTRLSIL.

There are many counts of this clonotype. The rearrangement joins TRBV27 to TRBJ2-2; 7 nucleotides agree with TRBD2. The CDR3 consists of 16 residues. V was clipped by 3 bases and J by 1 base; unmatched bases: 5. Germline-derived CDR1 and CDR2 are MNHEY and SMNVEV (reference sequence). CDR3 sequence: CASSFLTSLNTGELFF. DNA of the CDR3: TGTGCCAGCAGTTTCCTGACTAGCTTGAACACCGGGGAGCTGTTTTTT.

This clonotype was observed at least ten times. V usage is TRBV5-6 and J usage is TRBJ2-7, with a tentative D call TRBD2 (5 bases). This CDR3 has 12 residues. Trimming left V 9 bases short and J 5 bases short, with 15 bases between. Germline assignment: CDR1 SGHDT and CDR2 YYEEEE. The CDR3 loop reads CATLRAPDEQYF. CDR3 coding DNA: TGTGCCACCCTGAGGGCCCCTGACGAGCAGTACTTC. The complete variable domain, with remaining parts taken from reference TRBV5-6 and TRBJ2-7, reads DAGVTQSPTHLIKTRGQQVTLRCSPKSGHDTVSWYQQALGQGPQFIFQYYEEEERQRGNFPDRFSGHQFPNYSSELNVNALLLGDSALYLCATLRAPDEQYFGPGTRLTVT.

J is TRBJ1-1 and V is TRBV6-1, with a weak D call TRBD1 (5 bases). The CDR3 extends over 14 amino acids. Per germline, CDR1 MNHNS and CDR2 SASEGT. The V gene lost 7 bases and the J gene lost 5 bases, with 17 bases spanning the gap. CDR3 amino acids: CASTVGGVKTEAFF. The CDR3 bases are TGTGCCAGCACCGTCGGGGGAGTTAAAACTGAAGCTTTCTTT.